This T cell receptor beta chain was obtained from a study of Ad26.COV2.S vaccination and SARS-CoV-2 variants. Findings and limits, study-wide: Total T cell responses were possibly underestimated by TCR breadth and depth analyses.

Repertoires were generated with immunoSEQ multiplex PCR, while TCRdb's copy carries only in-frame clones and drops some. The sample has approximately 150,000 clones, 86% seen once; the top ten hold around 5%. Germline V lookup: CDR1 MNHEY, CDR2 SVGEGT. CDR3 length equals 16 residues. The germline V and J ends were trimmed by 5 bases and 5 bases, with 21 bases remaining between them. Remarks on this clone: Antigen specificity is unknown.

The V call is TRBV6-2 or TRBV6-3, the J call TRBJ1-2; D uncertain. This receptor was identified in a human donor who had recovered from COVID-19. Sequencing used peripheral blood, obtained after recovery from COVID-19. In DNA, the CDR3 is TGTGCCAGCAGTCCCACCTTATTTGCAGGCCCTTATGGCTACACCTTC. Translated: CASSPTLFAGPYGYTF.